The 27 T cell receptor beta chains below were found in one sample sequenced in a study of T-cell memory formation after mild COVID-19 (dated by TCRdb to 2020 to 2022). Library preparation was by 5' RACE. Sequencing relied on an Illumina NovaSeq 6000. In TCRdb, the public reads were trimmed at Q25 with fastp and aligned with MiXCR, with productive beta chains retained. Each CDR3 protein appears once, grouped with its most common genes and DNA. Across this sample there are about 90,000 distinct CDR3 sequences, with around an eighth seen only once. The ten largest clones capture roughly a quarter of the sample. Sequencing was carried out using PBMCs or a T cell subset sorted from them (not recorded which). The receptors derive from an adult woman who had mild COVID-19 (a few samples of this study predate the infection). The sample titles of this study are shuffled in the database, so cell type and time point are left out; the donor was told from shared clones.

This chain connects TRBV13 to TRBJ1-2; 7 nucleotides line up with TRBD1. The CDR3 runs 14 residues. The J segment lost 5 bases and the V segment lost 4 bases, leaving 7 bases of the junction unmatched. Germline V CDR1 and CDR2: PRHDT, FYEKMQ (reference sequence). For the CDR3, the DNA is TGTGCCAGCAGCTCGGACAGGTCCCTGTATGGCTACACCTTC. The encoded protein is CASSSDRSLYGYTF.

This clonotype was picked up a small number of times. The V gene is TRBV19, the J gene TRBJ1-1, with 7 bases aligning to TRBD1. This CDR3 spans 13 amino acids. CDR1 is LNHDA, CDR2 SQIVND, per germline (reference sequence). V lost 7 bases, J lost 4 bases, and 6 bases stayed unmatched. The CDR3 is CASTMAGGTEAFF. In DNA form, the CDR3 reads TGTGCCAGTACCATGGCAGGGGGCACTGAAGCTTTCTTT.

The chain uses TRBV11-2 and TRBJ2-3; TRBD2 matches at 7 bases. Germline CDR1 is SGHAT and CDR2 is FQNNGV. The CDR3 contains 13 residues. Unmatched junction bases numbered 7, after V lost 4 bases and J lost 9 bases. CDR3 amino acids: CASSSGLGGTQYF. The CDR3, as DNA: TGTGCCAGCAGCTCGGGGTTGGGAGGGACGCAGTATTTT.

The chain recombines TRBV4-1 with TRBJ2-2; D is possibly TRBD2 (5 bases). Germline-derived CDR1 and CDR2 are MGHRA and YSYEKL. The CDR3 spans 15 residues. Trimming cost V 1 base and J 0 bases, with 6 bases left between them. CDR3 sequence (DNA): TGCGCCAGCAGCCAAGTTAGCGCGAACACCGGGGAGCTGTTTTTT. This codes for CASSQVSANTGELFF.

This rearrangement joins TRBV7-4 to TRBJ2-7, with 8 bases fitting TRBD2. Germline trimming cut 2 bases from V and 0 bases from J; bases unmatched to any gene: 9. The CDR3 is made up of 17 amino acids. Germline lookup yields CDR1 SGHVT and CDR2 SQSDAQ. The chain's CDR3 is CASSLRGLSGNSYEQYF. For the CDR3, the DNA is TGTGCCAGCAGCTTACGCGGACTTAGCGGGAACTCCTACGAGCAGTACTTC.

The sample holds a few counts of this clonotype. This chain links TRBV24-1 with TRBJ2-5, with D perhaps matching TRBD1 (5 bases). The V gene's germline CDR1 is KGHDR and CDR2 SFDVKD. The CDR3 spans 13 residues. V lost 5 bases and J lost 3, with 9 bases in between. Written as DNA, the CDR3 is TGTGCCACCAGTGTAGGGGCCGAAGAGACCCAGTACTTC. Its protein product is CATSVGAEETQYF.

This clonotype was detected a few times. CDR3 loop: CASSYSGDEETQYF. The CDR3 DNA reads as TGTGCCAGCAGTTACTCCGGGGACGAAGAGACCCAGTACTTC. The rearrangement joins TRBV6-5 to TRBJ2-5, with D tentatively TRBD1 or TRBD2 (5 bases each). Germline values: CDR1 MNHEY, CDR2 SVGAGI. This CDR3 spans 14 amino acids. Deletions cut 0 bases from V and 3 bases from J, with 8 bases between.

V usage is TRBV20-1 and J usage is TRBJ1-1; D remains unclear. The CDR3 length is 14 residues. V gave up 1 base and J gave up 0 bases, with 9 bases separating them. From germline, CDR1 is DFQATT and CDR2 SNEGSKA (reference sequence). CDR3 region: CSARGADMNTEAFF. The CDR3 DNA is TGCAGTGCTAGAGGGGCAGACATGAACACTGAAGCTTTCTTT.

This sequence joins TRBV12-3 or TRBV12-4 and TRBJ2-1, with D unclear. Trimming took 5 bases from V and 8 from J, leaving 10 bases between them. The CDR3 extends over 12 amino acids. CDR3: CASSRIFYEQFF. The CDR3 bases are TGTGCCAGCAGTCGGATTTTTTATGAGCAGTTCTTC.

A few counts support this clonotype. The V call is TRBV15, the J call TRBJ2-7; D remains ambiguous. Germline CDR1 reads LNHNV; CDR2 reads YYDKDF (reference sequence). This CDR3 has 13 amino acids. V lost 2 bases, J lost 2 bases, and 7 bases lay in between. The CDR3: CATSRQITYEQYF. CDR3 nucleotide sequence: TGTGCCACCAGCAGACAGATTACCTACGAGCAGTACTTC.

This clonotype was observed many times. The chain joins TRBV6-2 or TRBV6-3 to TRBJ2-7; D is perhaps TRBD1 (5 bases). The CDR3 length is 17 residues. Trimming stripped 2 bases from V and 3 bases from J, with 20 bases between. The germline V gene has CDR1 MNHEY and CDR2 SVGEGT. The CDR3 bases are TGTGCCAGCAGTTACCCGACAGCCACTCCTTACTACTACGAGCAGTACTTC. Translating it yields CASSYPTATPYYYEQYF.

The chain combines TRBV30 with TRBJ2-1; D is undetermined. Germline V lookup: CDR1 GTSNPN, CDR2 SVGIG (reference sequence). The CDR3 runs to 12 residues. The V end was cut by 3 bases, the J end by 9 bases, with 12 bases between. CDR3 nucleotide sequence: TGTGCCTGGAGGTCTACAGCGCGTGAGCAGTTCTTC. Its translation is CAWRSTAREQFF.

The chain combines TRBV7-4 with TRBJ1-1, with a weak D call TRBD1 (6 bases). The V end lost 5 bases, the J end lost 0 bases, and 10 bases lay between the germline ends. Germline CDR1 SGHVT, CDR2 SQSDAQ. This CDR3 comprises 14 residues. CDR3 residues: CASSPRDMNTEAFF. CDR3 sequence (DNA): TGTGCCAGCAGCCCCCGGGACATGAACACTGAAGCTTTCTTT.

V gene TRBV5-1 combines with J gene TRBJ2-3, with a tentative D call TRBD2 (6 bases). The CDR3 contains 13 residues. V shed 6 bases and J shed 0 bases, with 8 bases lying between them. Germline lookup yields CDR1 SGHRS and CDR2 YFSETQ. This CDR3 is CASNRGSTDTQYF. CDR3 nucleotide sequence: TGCGCCAGCAACCGGGGGAGCACAGATACGCAGTATTTT.

This clonotype was detected only a few times. The chain is built from TRBV7-9 and TRBJ2-1, with unresolved D. The CDR3 is 15 amino acids. Trimming shortened V by 1 base and J by 3 bases, and 10 bases separated the two germline ends. Germline V gene lookup returns CDR1 SEHNR and CDR2 FQNEAQ (reference sequence). The CDR3 coding sequence is TGTGCCAGCAGCTTAGACCTCGACTTCTACAATGAGCAGTTCTTC. Residues: CASSLDLDFYNEQFF.

This clonotype was found a few times. The chain uses TRBV24-1 and TRBJ2-5, with 12 bases identical to TRBD2. This CDR3 has 14 amino acids. Germline V gene data show CDR1 as KGHDR and CDR2 as SFDVKD. V trimming: 9 bases; J trimming: 6 bases; junction bases outside the gene matches: 7. CDR3 nucleotides: TGTGCCACCTCTAGCGGGAGGGCCCGGAAGACCCAGTACTTC. Amino acid sequence: CATSSGRARKTQYF.

In its sample, this clonotype was seen many times. The gene calls are TRBV12-3 or TRBV12-4 and TRBJ2-1, with D perhaps TRBD2 (5 bases). The length of the CDR3 is 14 residues. Between the trimmed V and J ends, which lost 0 bases and 4 bases, there was a span of 7 bases. Here the CDR3 DNA reads TGTGCCAGCAGTTTAGCGGGAGCGTACAATGAGCAGTTCTTC. Its translation is CASSLAGAYNEQFF.

The chain has TRBV9 and TRBJ2-3, with D uncertain. V lost 4 bases to trimming and J lost 2 bases, with 5 bases between them. CDR1 SGDLS and CDR2 YYNGEE come from the germline V gene. This CDR3 has 12 residues. The CDR3 loop is CASSLPTDTQYF. CDR3 sequence (DNA): TGTGCCAGCAGCCTCCCCACAGATACGCAGTATTTT.

The chain is built from TRBV29-1 and TRBJ2-1; 8 bases align to TRBD1. Germline V gives CDR1 SQVTM, CDR2 ANQGSEA. V lost 4 bases to trimming and J lost 0 bases; unmatched junction nucleotides: 5. The CDR3 sequence is 15 residues long. The CDR3 loop reads CSVGGQGGSYNEQFF. In DNA, the CDR3 is TGCAGCGTTGGCGGACAGGGAGGCTCCTACAATGAGCAGTTCTTC.

This clonotype was observed a handful of times. The chain has TRBV24-1 and TRBJ1-5; D ambiguous. The germline gives CDR1 KGHDR, CDR2 SFDVKD. This CDR3 comprises 15 residues. Trimming stripped 6 bases from V and 0 bases from J, with 11 bases between. CDR3 sequence (DNA): TGTGCCACCAGTCCTAAGTCTTATAGCAATCAGCCCCAGCATTTT. It codes for CATSPKSYSNQPQHF.

V and J are TRBV5-6 and TRBJ2-7; D is ambiguous. This CDR3 spans 13 amino acids. Germline CDR1 reads SGHDT; CDR2 reads YYEEEE. V shed 1 base and J shed 3 bases, with 8 bases lying between them. CDR3 region: CASSLTRNYEQYF. CDR3 nucleotides: TGTGCCAGCAGCTTGACCAGGAACTACGAGCAGTACTTC.

This clonotype was seen a handful of times. The chain has TRBV12-3 or TRBV12-4 and TRBJ2-2; D perhaps matches TRBD1 (7 bases). V shed 2 bases and J shed 4 bases, with 11 bases lying between them. The CDR3 loop spans 15 amino acids. The CDR3 nucleotides are TGTGCCAGCAGTTTATGGCAGGGGGGCACCGGGGAGCTGTTTTTT. This translates into CASSLWQGGTGELFF.

V usage is TRBV7-6 and J usage is TRBJ2-3; 8 bases match TRBD1. V was clipped by 5 bases and J by 1 base; unmatched bases: 5. Germline CDR1 reads SGHVS; CDR2 reads FNYEAQ. The CDR3 extends over 15 amino acids. The CDR3 loop reads CASSPGQDGTDTQYF. The CDR3 DNA reads TGTGCCAGCAGCCCGGGACAGGATGGCACAGATACGCAGTATTTT.

The chain recombines TRBV9 with TRBJ2-7; TRBD1 matches 9 bases. The V gene's germline CDR1 is SGDLS and CDR2 YYNGEE. The J segment lost 7 bases and the V segment lost 0 bases, leaving 5 bases of the junction unmatched. This CDR3 has 14 amino acids. CDR3 coding DNA: TGTGCCAGCAGCGTAGAACAGGGGGCGGGAGAGCAGTACTTC. It codes for CASSVEQGAGEQYF.

This clonotype has a handful of counts. This chain uses TRBV4-3 with TRBJ2-1; 8 bases are a match to TRBD2. J lost 0 bases, V lost 0 bases, and 4 bases had no gene match. The germline V gene encodes CDR1 LGHNA and CDR2 YSLEER. The CDR3 totals 17 residues. CDR3 region: CASSQEDGLASYNEQFF. In DNA, the CDR3 is TGCGCCAGCAGCCAAGAAGACGGACTAGCCTCCTACAATGAGCAGTTCTTC.

The chain couples TRBV4-3 to TRBJ2-7, with 11 nucleotides matching TRBD2. V trimming: 4 bases; J trimming: 3 bases; junction bases outside the gene matches: 2. The CDR3 covers 14 residues. Looked up from germline, CDR1 is LGHNA and CDR2 is YSLEER. The chain's CDR3 is CASSRGLAVYEQYF. Here the CDR3 DNA reads TGCGCCAGCAGCCGGGGACTAGCGGTCTACGAGCAGTACTTC.

This clonotype was observed a few times. The chain joins TRBV6-2 or TRBV6-3 to TRBJ2-2; TRBD2 aligns across 10 bases. The CDR3 totals 20 residues. Germline-derived CDR1 and CDR2 are MNHEY and SVGEGT. The ends lost 2 bases at V and 4 bases at J; junction bases unmatched: 16. The CDR3, as DNA: TGTGCCAGCAGTTACACTCCGGTTCTAGCGGGAGCTGCGGGCACCGGGGAGCTGTTTTTT. Translated, it gives CASSYTPVLAGAAGTGELFF.